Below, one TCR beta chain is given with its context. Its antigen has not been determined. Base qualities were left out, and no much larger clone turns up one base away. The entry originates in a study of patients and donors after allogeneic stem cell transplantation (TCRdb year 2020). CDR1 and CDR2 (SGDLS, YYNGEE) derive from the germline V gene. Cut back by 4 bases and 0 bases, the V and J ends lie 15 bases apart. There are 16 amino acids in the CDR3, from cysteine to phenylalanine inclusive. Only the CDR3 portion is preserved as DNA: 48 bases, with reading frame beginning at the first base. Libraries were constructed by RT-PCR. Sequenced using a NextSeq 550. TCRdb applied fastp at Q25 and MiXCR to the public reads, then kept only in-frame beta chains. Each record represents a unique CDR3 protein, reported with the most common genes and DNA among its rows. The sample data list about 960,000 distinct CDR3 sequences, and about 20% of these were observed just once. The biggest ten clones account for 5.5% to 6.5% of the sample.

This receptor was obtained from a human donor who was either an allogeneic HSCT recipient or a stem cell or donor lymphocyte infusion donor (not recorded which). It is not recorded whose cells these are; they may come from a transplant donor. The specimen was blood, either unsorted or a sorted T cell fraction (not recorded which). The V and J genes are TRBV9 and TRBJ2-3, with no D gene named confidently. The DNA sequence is TGTGCCAGCAGCCAAGGCCCAAGTTCTAGCACAGATACGCAGTATTTT. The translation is CASSQGPSSSTDTQYF.